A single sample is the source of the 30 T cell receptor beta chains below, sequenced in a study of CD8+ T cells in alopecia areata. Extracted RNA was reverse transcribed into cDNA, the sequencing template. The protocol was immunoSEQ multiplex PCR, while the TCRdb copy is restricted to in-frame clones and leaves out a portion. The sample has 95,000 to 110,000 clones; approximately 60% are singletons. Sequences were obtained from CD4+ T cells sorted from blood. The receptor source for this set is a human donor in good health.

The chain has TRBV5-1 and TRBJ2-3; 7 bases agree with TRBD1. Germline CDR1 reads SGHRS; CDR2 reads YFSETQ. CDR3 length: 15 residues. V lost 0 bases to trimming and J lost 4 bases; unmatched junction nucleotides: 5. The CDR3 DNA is TGCGCCAGCAGCTTGGTGACAGGGTCGGCAGATACGCAGTATTTT. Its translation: CASSLVTGSADTQYF.

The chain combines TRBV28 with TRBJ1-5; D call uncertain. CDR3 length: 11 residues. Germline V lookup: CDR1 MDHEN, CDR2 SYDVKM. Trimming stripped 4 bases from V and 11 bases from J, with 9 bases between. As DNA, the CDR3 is TGTGCCAGCAGTTCCACGGGCACCCAGCATTTT. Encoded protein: CASSSTGTQHF.

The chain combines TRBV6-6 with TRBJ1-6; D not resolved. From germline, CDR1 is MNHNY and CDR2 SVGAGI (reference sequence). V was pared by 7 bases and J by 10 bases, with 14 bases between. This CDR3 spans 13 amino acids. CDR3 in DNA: TGTGCCAGCATAGTTTTATTGGGATCACCCCTCCACTTT. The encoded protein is CASIVLLGSPLHF.

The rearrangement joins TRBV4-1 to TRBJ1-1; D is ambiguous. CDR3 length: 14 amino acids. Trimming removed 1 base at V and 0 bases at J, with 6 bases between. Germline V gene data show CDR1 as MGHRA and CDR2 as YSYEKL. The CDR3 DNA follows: TGCGCCAGCAGCCAAGTAACTGTGAACACTGAAGCTTTCTTT. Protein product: CASSQVTVNTEAFF.

Written as DNA, the CDR3 is TGTGCCTGGGATCTCCGGGACAGACGTTCCAATGAGCAGTTCTTC. Encoded protein: CAWDLRDRRSNEQFF. This chain connects TRBV30 to TRBJ2-1; TRBD1 matches 7 bases. V lost 5 bases and J lost 6; bases outside the gene matches: 13. CDR1 is GTSNPN, CDR2 SVGIG, per germline (reference sequence). This CDR3 region has 15 residues. Together with reference TRBV30 and TRBJ2-1, the CDR3 gives the full variable domain: SQTIHQWPATLVQPVGSPLSLECTVEGTSNPNLYWYRQAAGRGLQLLFYSVGIGQISSEVPQNLSASRPQDRQFILSSKKLLLSDSGFYLCAWDLRDRRSNEQFFGPGTRLTVL.

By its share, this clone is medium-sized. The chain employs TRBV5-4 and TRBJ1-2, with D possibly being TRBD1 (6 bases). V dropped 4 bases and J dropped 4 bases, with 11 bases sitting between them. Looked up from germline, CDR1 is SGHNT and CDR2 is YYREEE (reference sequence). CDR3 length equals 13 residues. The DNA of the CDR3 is TGTGCCAGCAGCCATACAGGGAGCTATGGCTACACCTTC. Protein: CASSHTGSYGYTF.

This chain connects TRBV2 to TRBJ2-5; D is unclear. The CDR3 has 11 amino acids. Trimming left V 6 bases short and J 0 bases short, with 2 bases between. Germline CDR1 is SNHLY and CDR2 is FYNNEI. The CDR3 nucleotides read TGTGCCAGCAGGTACCAAGAGACCCAGTACTTC. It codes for CASRYQETQYF.

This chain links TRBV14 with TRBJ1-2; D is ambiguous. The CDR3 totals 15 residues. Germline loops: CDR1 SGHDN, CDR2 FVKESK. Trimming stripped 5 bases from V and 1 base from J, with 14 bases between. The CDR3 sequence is CASSTTVGLNYGYTF. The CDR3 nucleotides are TGTGCCAGCAGCACCACCGTAGGACTTAACTATGGCTACACCTTC.

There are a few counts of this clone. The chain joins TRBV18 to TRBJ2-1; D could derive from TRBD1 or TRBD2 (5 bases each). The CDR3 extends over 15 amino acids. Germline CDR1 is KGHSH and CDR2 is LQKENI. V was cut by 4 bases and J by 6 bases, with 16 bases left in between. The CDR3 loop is CASSRSRGEGNEQFF. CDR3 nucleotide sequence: TGTGCCAGCTCACGCTCAAGGGGAGAAGGCAATGAGCAGTTCTTC.

The CDR3 protein is CASSPRRDRGNSPLHF. The CDR3 region has the DNA TGTGCCAGCAGCCCCCGGCGGGACAGGGGAAATTCACCCCTCCACTTT. This sequence joins TRBV11-2 and TRBJ1-6; 10 nucleotides match TRBD1. This CDR3 contains 16 residues. Per germline, CDR1 SGHAT and CDR2 FQNNGV. The V and J ends lost 5 bases and 7 bases, in that order; junction bases with no gene match: 8.

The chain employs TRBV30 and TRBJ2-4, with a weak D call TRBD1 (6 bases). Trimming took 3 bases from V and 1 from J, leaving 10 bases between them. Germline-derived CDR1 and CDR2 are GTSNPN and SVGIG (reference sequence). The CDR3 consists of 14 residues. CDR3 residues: CAWSRRGAKNIQYF. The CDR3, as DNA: TGTGCCTGGAGCCGAAGGGGGGCCAAAAACATTCAGTACTTC.

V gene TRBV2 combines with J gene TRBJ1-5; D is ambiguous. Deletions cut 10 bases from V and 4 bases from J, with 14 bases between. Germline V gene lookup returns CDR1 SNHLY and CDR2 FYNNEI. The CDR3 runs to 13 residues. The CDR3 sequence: CATTDGRNQPQHF. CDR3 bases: TGTGCCACTACGGACGGACGAAATCAGCCCCAGCATTTT.

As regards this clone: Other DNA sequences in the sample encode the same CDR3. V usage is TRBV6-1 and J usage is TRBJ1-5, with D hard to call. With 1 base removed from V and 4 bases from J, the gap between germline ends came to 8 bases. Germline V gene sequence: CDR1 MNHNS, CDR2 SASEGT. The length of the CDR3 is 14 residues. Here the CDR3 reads CASSEVQGNQPQHF. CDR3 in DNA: TGTGCCAGCAGTGAAGTCCAAGGGAATCAGCCCCAGCATTTT.

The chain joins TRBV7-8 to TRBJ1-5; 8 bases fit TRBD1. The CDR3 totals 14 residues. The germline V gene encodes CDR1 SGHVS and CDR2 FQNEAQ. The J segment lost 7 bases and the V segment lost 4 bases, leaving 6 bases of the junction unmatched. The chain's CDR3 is CASSWTGKDQPQHF. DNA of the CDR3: TGTGCCAGCAGCTGGACAGGGAAGGACCAGCCCCAGCATTTT.

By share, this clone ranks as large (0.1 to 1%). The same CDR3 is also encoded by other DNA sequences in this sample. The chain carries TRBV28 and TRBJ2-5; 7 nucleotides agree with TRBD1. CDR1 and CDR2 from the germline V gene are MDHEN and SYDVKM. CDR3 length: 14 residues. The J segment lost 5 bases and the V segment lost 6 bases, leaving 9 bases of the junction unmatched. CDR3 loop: CASSRGQARETQYF. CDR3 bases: TGTGCCAGCAGCCGCGGACAGGCCAGGGAGACCCAGTACTTC.

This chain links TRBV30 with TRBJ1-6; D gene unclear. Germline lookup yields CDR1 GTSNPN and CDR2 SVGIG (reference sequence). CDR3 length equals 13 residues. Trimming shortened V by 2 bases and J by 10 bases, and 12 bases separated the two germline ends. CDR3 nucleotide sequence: TGTGCCTGGAGTTCCCAGACCGAATCACCCCTCCACTTT. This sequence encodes CAWSSQTESPLHF.

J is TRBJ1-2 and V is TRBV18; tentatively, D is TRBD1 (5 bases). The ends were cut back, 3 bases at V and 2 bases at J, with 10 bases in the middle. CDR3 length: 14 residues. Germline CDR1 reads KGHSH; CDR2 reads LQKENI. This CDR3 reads CASSPRGENYGYTF. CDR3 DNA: TGTGCCAGCTCACCGCGGGGGGAAAACTATGGCTACACCTTC.

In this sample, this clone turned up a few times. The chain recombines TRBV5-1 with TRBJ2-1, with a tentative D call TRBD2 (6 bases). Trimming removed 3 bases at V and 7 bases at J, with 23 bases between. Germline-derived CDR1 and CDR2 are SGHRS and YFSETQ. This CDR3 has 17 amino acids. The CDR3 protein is CASSSTRDWRGMNEQFF. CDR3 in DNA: TGCGCCAGCAGCTCGACGAGGGACTGGAGGGGCATGAATGAGCAGTTCTTC.

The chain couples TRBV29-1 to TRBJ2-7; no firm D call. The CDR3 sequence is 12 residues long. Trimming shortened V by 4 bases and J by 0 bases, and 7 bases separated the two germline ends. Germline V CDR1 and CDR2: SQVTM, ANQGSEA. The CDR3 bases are TGCAGCGTTGCAGGTCGCTCCTACGAGCAGTACTTC. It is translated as CSVAGRSYEQYF.

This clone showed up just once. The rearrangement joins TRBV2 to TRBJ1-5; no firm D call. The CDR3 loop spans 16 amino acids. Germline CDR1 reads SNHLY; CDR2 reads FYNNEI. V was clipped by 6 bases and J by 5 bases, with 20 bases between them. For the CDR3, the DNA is TGTGCCAGCAGGGAGACGGTACAGTTAACCTATCAGCCCCAGCATTTT. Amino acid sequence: CASRETVQLTYQPQHF.

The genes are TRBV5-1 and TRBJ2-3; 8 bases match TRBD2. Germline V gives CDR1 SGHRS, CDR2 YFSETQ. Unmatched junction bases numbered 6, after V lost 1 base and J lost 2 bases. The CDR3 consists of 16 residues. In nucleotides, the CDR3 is TGCGCCAGCAGCTTGTCTGGACTAGCCCTCACAGATACGCAGTATTTT. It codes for CASSLSGLALTDTQYF.

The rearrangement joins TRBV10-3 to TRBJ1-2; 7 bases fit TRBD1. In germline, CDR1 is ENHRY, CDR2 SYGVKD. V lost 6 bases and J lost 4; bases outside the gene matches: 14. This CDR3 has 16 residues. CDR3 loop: CAIRDRDDSISYGYTF. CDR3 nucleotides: TGTGCCATCAGAGACAGGGACGACTCCATATCCTATGGCTACACCTTC.

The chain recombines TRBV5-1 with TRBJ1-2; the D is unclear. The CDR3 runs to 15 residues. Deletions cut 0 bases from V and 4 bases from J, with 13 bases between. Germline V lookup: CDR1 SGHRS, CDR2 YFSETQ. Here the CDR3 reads CASSLGARTSYGYTF. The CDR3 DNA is TGCGCCAGCAGCTTGGGCGCTCGAACCTCCTATGGCTACACCTTC.

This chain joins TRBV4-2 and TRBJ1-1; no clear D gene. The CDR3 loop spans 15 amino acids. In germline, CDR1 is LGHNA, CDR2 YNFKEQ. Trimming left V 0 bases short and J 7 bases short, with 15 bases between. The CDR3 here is CASSQDVLNLGEAFF. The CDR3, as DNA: TGTGCCAGCAGCCAAGATGTGCTTAACCTAGGTGAAGCTTTCTTT.

CDR3 loop: CAISERGEWYEQYF. CDR3 DNA sequence: TGTGCCATCAGTGAGAGGGGGGAGTGGTACGAGCAGTACTTC. The chain has TRBV10-3 and TRBJ2-7; D may correspond to TRBD1 or TRBD2 (6 bases each). With 2 bases removed from V and 4 bases from J, the gap between germline ends came to 12 bases. CDR1 is ENHRY and CDR2 is SYGVKD in the germline V gene. CDR3 size: 14 residues.

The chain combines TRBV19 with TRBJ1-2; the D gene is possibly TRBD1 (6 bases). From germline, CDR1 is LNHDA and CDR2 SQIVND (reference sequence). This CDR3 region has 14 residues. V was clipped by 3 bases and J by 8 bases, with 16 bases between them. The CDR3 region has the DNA TGTGCCAGTAGTATCGGTGACAGGACGTACGGCTACACCTTC. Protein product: CASSIGDRTYGYTF.

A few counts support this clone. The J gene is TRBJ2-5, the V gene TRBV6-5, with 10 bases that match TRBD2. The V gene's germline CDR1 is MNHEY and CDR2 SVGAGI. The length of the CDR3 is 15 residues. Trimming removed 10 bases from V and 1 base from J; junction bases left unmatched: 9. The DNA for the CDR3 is TGTGCCACCAAAGGCCTAGCGGGGGTCCAAGAGACCCAGTACTTC. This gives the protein CATKGLAGVQETQYF.

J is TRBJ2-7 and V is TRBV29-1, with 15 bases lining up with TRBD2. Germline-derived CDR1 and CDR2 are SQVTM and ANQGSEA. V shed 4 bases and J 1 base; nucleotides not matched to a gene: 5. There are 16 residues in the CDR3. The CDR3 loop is CSVVNGLAGGSYEQYF. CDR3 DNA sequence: TGCAGCGTTGTCAATGGACTAGCGGGGGGGTCCTACGAGCAGTACTTC.

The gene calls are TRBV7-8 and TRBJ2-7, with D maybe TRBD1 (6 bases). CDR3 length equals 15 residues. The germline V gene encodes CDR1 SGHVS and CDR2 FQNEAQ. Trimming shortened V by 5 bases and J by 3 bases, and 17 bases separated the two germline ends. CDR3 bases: TGTGCCAGCAGCCTTATACCGGGACAAGTCTACGAGCAGTACTTC. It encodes CASSLIPGQVYEQYF.

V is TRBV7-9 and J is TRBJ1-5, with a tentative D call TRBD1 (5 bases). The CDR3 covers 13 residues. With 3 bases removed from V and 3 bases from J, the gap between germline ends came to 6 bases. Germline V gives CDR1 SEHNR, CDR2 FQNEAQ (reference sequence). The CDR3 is CASSFGTNQPQHF. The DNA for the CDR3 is TGTGCCAGCAGCTTCGGGACCAATCAGCCCCAGCATTTT.